The 11 T cell receptor beta chains in this list originate from one sample, sequenced in a study of regulatory T cells in long-lasting Graves disease. The time point was: newly diagnosed GD, antithyroid drugs for less than 3 months. Generation of the TCR library employed RNA extracted from PBMCs. iRepertoire HTBI primers and Arm-PCR of CDR3 regions built TCR beta libraries. TCRdb re-called the multiplex PCR reads with MiXCR, one entry per CDR3 protein. The repertoire holds 400,000 to 500,000 distinct CDR3 sequences, with roughly 17% as singletons. These data were likewise used in another study, on T cells in Graves' hyperthyroidism and ophthalmopathy.

The specimen comprised peripheral blood mononuclear cells (PBMCs), sampled at new diagnosis, from a patient treated with antithyroid drugs. The receptors originated from a woman aged 25 to 39 with Graves disease.

Concerning this clonotype itself: The likely explanation is a read error, given a far larger clone one base away. The chain has TRBV30 and TRBJ2-4, with D uncertain. Germline CDR1 and CDR2: GTSNPN and SVGIG (reference sequence). The CDR3 sequence is 12 residues long. The CDR3 DNA follows: TGTGCCTGGAGTGTACTTAGGACGGCGCACACCTTC. Protein product: CAWSVLRTAHTF.

This clonotype was found many times. The chain links TRBV2 to TRBJ2-3, with 11 bases that match TRBD2. V gave up 8 bases and J gave up 3 bases; unmatched junction bases: 4. The CDR3 spans 14 residues. The germline gives CDR1 SNHLY, CDR2 FYNNEI. CDR3 DNA: TGTGCCAGCCTCAGGACTAGCGGGACAGATACGCAGTATTTT. This translates into CASLRTSGTDTQYF. Full variable domain (outside the CDR3, taken from reference TRBV2 and TRBJ2-3): EPEVTQTPSHQVTQMGQEVILRCVPISNHLYFYWYRQILGQKVEFLVSFYNNEISEKSEIFDDQFSVERPDGSNFTLKIRSTKLEDSAMYFCASLRTSGTDTQYFGPGTRLTVL.

The sample holds one count of this clonotype. The V and J genes are TRBV15 and TRBJ1-1; D is undetermined. Germline V lookup: CDR1 LNHNV, CDR2 YYDKDF (reference sequence). The CDR3 covers 14 residues. V was clipped by 0 bases and J by 5 bases, with 10 bases between them. The CDR3 is CATSRDLGRTEAFF. CDR3 DNA sequence: TGTGCCACCAGCAGAGATTTAGGGAGGACTGAAGCTTTCTTT.

This clonotype was detected ten times or more. The chain couples TRBV12-3 or TRBV12-4 to TRBJ1-1; no firm D call. The germline V and J ends were trimmed by 3 bases and 4 bases, with 12 bases remaining between them. This CDR3 has 14 amino acids. The chain's CDR3 is CASSFRAGRTEAFF. CDR3 DNA: TGTGCCAGCAGTTTTAGAGCCGGGCGCACTGAAGCTTTCTTT.

J is TRBJ2-3 and V is TRBV7-8; D is possibly TRBD2 (5 bases). V was pared by 7 bases and J by 4 bases, with 15 bases between. The CDR3 extends over 14 amino acids. Looked up from germline, CDR1 is SGHVS and CDR2 is FQNEAQ. The CDR3 spells CASTRKEEPDTQYF. CDR3 sequence (DNA): TGTGCCAGCACCCGGAAGGAGGAGCCAGATACGCAGTATTTT.

The chain employs TRBV3-1 and TRBJ2-4, with D tentatively TRBD2 (5 bases). The V gene lost 2 bases and the J gene lost 0 bases, with 11 bases spanning the gap. Germline CDR1 is LGHDT and CDR2 is YNNKEL (reference sequence). This CDR3 comprises 16 residues. The CDR3 reads CASSQKEEEAKNIQYF. The CDR3 region has the DNA TGTGCCAGCAGCCAAAAGGAGGAGGAAGCCAAAAACATTCAGTACTTC. The full variable domain, its missing parts supplied by reference TRBV3-1 and TRBJ2-4, is DTAVSQTPKYLVTQMGNDKSIKCEQNLGHDTMYWYKQDSKKFLKIMFSYNNKELIINETVPNRFSPKSPDKAHLNLHINSLELGDSAVYFCASSQKEEEAKNIQYFGAGTRLSVL.

There are many counts of this clonotype. The genes are TRBV20-1 and TRBJ2-7; weak D call: TRBD2 (6 bases). The germline V gene has CDR1 DFQATT and CDR2 SNEGSKA (reference sequence). CDR3 size: 14 residues. V lost 3 bases to trimming and J lost 0 bases, with 12 bases between them. CDR3 coding DNA: TGCAGTGCTAGCGGCGGGGCCAGCTCCTACGAGCAGTACTTC. Its protein product is CSASGGASSYEQYF.

This sequence joins TRBV3-1 and TRBJ2-6; TRBD1 aligns across 10 bases. V dropped 4 bases and J dropped 4; count of bases not matched to a gene: 7. Germline CDR1 is LGHDT and CDR2 is YNNKEL (reference sequence). The CDR3 spans 17 residues. The CDR3 loop is CASSPGTGVPGANVLTF. The CDR3 DNA sequence: TGTGCCAGCAGCCCCGGGACAGGGGTACCGGGGGCCAACGTCCTGACTTTC.

This clonotype has more than one count but fewer than ten. This rearrangement joins TRBV24-1 to TRBJ2-1, with 8 bases lining up with TRBD2. CDR1 is KGHDR and CDR2 is SFDVKD in the germline V gene. The V and J ends lost 0 bases and 8 bases, in that order; junction bases with no gene match: 5. The CDR3 covers 15 residues. CDR3 DNA: TGTGCCACCAGTGATTTGGGGCGGGGGGCGGATGAGCAGTTCTTC. It encodes CATSDLGRGADEQFF.

In this sample, this clonotype turned up many times. The chain couples TRBV5-1 to TRBJ2-7; D call uncertain. V lost 0 bases and J lost 0, with 7 bases in between. CDR1 SGHRS and CDR2 YFSETQ come from the germline V gene. This CDR3 has 14 amino acids. CDR3 DNA: TGCGCCAGCAGCTTGGGAGTGAGCTCCTACGAGCAGTACTTC. Translating gives CASSLGVSSYEQYF.

In this sample, this clonotype turned up many times. The chain carries TRBV28 and TRBJ2-4; 8 bases line up with TRBD1. J lost 2 bases, V lost 6 bases, and 9 bases had no gene match. Germline V gives CDR1 MDHEN, CDR2 SYDVKM. The CDR3 runs to 16 residues. CDR3 coding DNA: TGTGCCAGCAGCCCGGACAGGGACGGATCCAAAAACATTCAGTACTTC. Its protein product is CASSPDRDGSKNIQYF.